The 7 T cell receptor beta chains below were found in one sample sequenced in a study of T cell responses to AZD1222 COVID-19 vaccine. The repertoire was sequenced with immunoSEQ multiplex PCR; TCRdb's copy has only in-frame clones and lacks some. The sample comprises around 200,000 clones, roughly 91% of which are singletons, and roughly 26% rests with the top ten. The sample consisted of peripheral blood, taken 28 days after the second AZD1222 dose. The receptors stem from an adult who received the AZD1222 COVID-19 vaccine.

Worth noting for this clone: Given the absence of the conserved phenylalanine or tryptophan at the CDR3 end, a read error is likely. The DNA is omitted, as the CDR3 cannot be located on it reliably, and the CDR3 follows TCRdb's listing. The chain couples TRBV19 to TRBJ2-3; TRBD1, as called in the table, went unchecked against the DNA. The CDR3 has 11 residues if both end residues are counted. The germline V gene encodes CDR1 LNHDA and CDR2 SQIVND (reference sequence). The CDR3: CASSHRVHLRQ.

The chain carries TRBV4-3 and TRBJ1-1; no clear D gene. V gave up 2 bases and J gave up 4 bases, with 14 bases separating them. CDR3 length: 15 residues. The V gene's germline CDR1 is LGHNA and CDR2 YSLEER. CDR3 residues: CASSQISGIGTEAFF. CDR3 DNA sequence: TGCGCCAGCAGCCAAATTTCCGGGATTGGCACTGAAGCTTTCTTT.

This clone was recorded only once. This chain uses TRBV7-3 with TRBJ2-5, with D possibly being TRBD1 (6 bases). CDR3 length equals 14 residues. CDR1 and CDR2 from the germline V gene are SGHTA and FQGTGA. V was clipped by 1 base and J by 6 bases, with 12 bases between them. The CDR3 nucleotides are TGTGCCAGCAGCTTAATGGGGGCGCAGAAGACCCAGTACTTC. It yields the protein CASSLMGAQKTQYF. Variable domain in full (rest from reference TRBV7-3 and TRBJ2-5): GAGVSQTPSNKVTEKGKYVELRCDPISGHTALYWYRQSLGQGPEFLIYFQGTGAADDSGLPNDRFFAVRPEGSVSTLKIQRTERGDSAVYLCASSLMGAQKTQYFGPGTRLLVL.

This clone was counted once. The J gene is TRBJ1-2, the V gene TRBV10-3; a possible D gene is TRBD1 (6 bases). V gave up 0 bases and J gave up 8 bases, with 19 bases separating them. The CDR3 spans 16 residues. The V gene's germline CDR1 is ENHRY and CDR2 SYGVKD. DNA of the CDR3: TGTGCCATCAGTGAGTCCCTTTACGAGGGGGAAGAAGGCTACACCTTC. Protein: CAISESLYEGEEGYTF.

The gene calls are TRBV27 and TRBJ2-3; 7 nucleotides match TRBD1. J was trimmed by 1 base and V by 5 bases; bases with no gene match: 6. CDR1 is MNHEY and CDR2 is SMNVEV in the germline V gene (reference sequence). The CDR3 has 15 residues. Here the CDR3 reads CASSIRTGRTDTQYF. The CDR3 bases are TGTGCCAGCAGTATACGGACAGGACGCACAGATACGCAGTATTTT.

The CDR3 nucleotides are TGTGCCAGCAGCCCCGAGTCAGGGAGCAATCAGCCCCAGCATTTT. It translates to CASSPESGSNQPQHF. The chain uses TRBV7-2 and TRBJ1-5, with D maybe TRBD1 (5 bases). The CDR3 is 15 residues long. The germline V gene has CDR1 SGHTA and CDR2 FQGNSA. V dropped 5 bases and J dropped 1 base, with 12 bases sitting between them.

This chain joins TRBV7-8 and TRBJ2-3, with 15 nucleotides matching TRBD2. Germline V gene sequence: CDR1 SGHVS, CDR2 FQNEAQ. The length of the CDR3 is 16 residues. Trimming took 5 bases from V and 3 from J; bases not matched to a gene: 3. CDR3 amino acids: CASSLGTSGRTDTQYF. As DNA, the CDR3 is TGTGCCAGCAGCCTCGGGACTAGCGGGAGGACAGATACGCAGTATTTT.